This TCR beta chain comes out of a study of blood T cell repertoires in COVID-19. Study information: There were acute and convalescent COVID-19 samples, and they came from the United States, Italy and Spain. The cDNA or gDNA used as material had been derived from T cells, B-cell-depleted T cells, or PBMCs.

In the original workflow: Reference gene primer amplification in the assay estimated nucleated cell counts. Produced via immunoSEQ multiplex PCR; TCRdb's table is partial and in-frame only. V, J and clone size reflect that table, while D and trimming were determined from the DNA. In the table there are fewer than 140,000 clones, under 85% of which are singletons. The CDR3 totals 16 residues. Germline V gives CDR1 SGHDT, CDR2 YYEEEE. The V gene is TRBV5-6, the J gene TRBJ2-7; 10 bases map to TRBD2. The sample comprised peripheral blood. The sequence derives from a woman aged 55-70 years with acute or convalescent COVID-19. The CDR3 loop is CPTSGGEGQAPYEQYF. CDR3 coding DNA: TGTCCCACCAGCGGGGGGGAGGGACAGGCCCCCTACGAGCAGTACTTC. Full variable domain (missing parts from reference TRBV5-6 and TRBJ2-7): DAGVTQSPTHLIKTRGQQVTLRCSPKSGHDTVSWYQQALGQGPQFIFQYYEEEERQRGNFPDRFSGHQFPNYSSELNVNALLLGDSALYLCPTSGGEGQAPYEQYFGPGTRLTVT.